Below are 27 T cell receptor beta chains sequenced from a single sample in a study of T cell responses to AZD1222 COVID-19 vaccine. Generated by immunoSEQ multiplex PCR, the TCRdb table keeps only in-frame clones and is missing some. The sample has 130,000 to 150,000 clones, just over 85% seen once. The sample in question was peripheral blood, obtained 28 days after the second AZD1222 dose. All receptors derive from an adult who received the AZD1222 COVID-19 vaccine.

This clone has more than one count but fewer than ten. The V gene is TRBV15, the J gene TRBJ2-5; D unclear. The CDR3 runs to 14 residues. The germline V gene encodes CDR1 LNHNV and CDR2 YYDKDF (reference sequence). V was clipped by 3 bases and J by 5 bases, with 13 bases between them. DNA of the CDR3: TGTGCCACCAGCAGTTTGAAGGGTGGCGAGACCCAGTACTTC. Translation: CATSSLKGGETQYF.

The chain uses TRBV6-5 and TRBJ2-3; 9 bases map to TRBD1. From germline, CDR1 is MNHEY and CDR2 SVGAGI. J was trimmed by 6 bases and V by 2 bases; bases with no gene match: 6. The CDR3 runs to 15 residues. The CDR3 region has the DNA TGTGCCAGCAGTTACCAACAGGGGGCGGTGGATACGCAGTATTTT. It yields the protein CASSYQQGAVDTQYF.

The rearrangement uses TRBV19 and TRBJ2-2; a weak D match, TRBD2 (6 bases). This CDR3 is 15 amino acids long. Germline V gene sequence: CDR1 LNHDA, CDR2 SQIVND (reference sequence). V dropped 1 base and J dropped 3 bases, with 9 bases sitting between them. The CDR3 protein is CASSIGSGDTGELFF. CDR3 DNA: TGTGCCAGTAGTATAGGTTCGGGGGACACCGGGGAGCTGTTTTTT.

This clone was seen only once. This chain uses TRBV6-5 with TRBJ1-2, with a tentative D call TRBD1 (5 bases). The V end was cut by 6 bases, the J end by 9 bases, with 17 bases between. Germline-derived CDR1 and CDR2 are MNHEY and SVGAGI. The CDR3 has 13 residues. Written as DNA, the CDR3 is TGTGCCAGCAGCTTAATAGAGGGACTAAGCTACACCTTC. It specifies CASSLIEGLSYTF.

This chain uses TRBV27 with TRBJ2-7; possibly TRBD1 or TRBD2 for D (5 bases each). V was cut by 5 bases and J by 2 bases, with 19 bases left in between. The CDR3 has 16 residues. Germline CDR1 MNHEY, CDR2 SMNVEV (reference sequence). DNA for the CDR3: TGTGCCAGCAGTCCCTCCTCCGGGACGGAAGCCTACGAGCAGTACTTC. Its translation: CASSPSSGTEAYEQYF.

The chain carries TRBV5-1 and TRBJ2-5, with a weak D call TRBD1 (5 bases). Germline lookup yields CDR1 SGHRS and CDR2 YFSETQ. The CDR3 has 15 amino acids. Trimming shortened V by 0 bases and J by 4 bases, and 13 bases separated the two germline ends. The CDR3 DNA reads TGCGCCAGCAGCTTGGCTGCAGGGTCAAGAGAGACCCAGTACTTC. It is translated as CASSLAAGSRETQYF.

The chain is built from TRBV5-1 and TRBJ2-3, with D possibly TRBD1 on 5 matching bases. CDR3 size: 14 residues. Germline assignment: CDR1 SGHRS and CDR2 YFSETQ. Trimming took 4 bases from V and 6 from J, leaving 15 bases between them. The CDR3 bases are TGCGCCAGCAGCATAGGGCAGGGTGCGGATACGCAGTATTTT. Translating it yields CASSIGQGADTQYF.

The CDR3 sequence is CASSLLGEVGTNEKLFF. As DNA, the CDR3 is TGTGCCAGCAGTTTATTAGGGGAGGTAGGAACTAATGAAAAACTGTTTTTT. The V and J genes are TRBV28 and TRBJ1-4; a weak D match, TRBD1 (5 bases). The germline V and J ends were trimmed by 1 base and 1 base, with 13 bases remaining between them. The CDR3 totals 17 residues. Germline V gives CDR1 MDHEN, CDR2 SYDVKM.

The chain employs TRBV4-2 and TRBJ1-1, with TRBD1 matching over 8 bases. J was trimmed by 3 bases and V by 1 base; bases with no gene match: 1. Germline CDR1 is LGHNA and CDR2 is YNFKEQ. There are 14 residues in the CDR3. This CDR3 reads CASSQATGDTEAFF. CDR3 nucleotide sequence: TGTGCCAGCAGCCAAGCGACAGGGGACACTGAAGCTTTCTTT.

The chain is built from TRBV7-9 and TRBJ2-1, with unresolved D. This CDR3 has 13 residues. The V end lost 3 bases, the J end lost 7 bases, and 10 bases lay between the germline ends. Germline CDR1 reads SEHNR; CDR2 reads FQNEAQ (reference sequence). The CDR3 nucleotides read TGTGCCAGCAGCTTGACCCTCTCTAATGAGCAGTTCTTC. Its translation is CASSLTLSNEQFF.

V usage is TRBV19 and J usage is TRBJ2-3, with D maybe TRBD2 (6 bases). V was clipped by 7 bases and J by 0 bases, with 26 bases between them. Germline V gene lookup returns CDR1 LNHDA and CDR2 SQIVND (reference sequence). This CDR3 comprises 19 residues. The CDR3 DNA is TGTGCCAGTAAATTTTTTTTTCGTGCTGCTAGCGACAGCACAGATACGCAGTATTTT. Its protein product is CASKFFFRAASDSTDTQYF.

The CDR3 loop reads CASTYGGVTEAFF. The DNA for the CDR3 is TGTGCCAGCACCTACGGGGGGGTGACTGAAGCTTTCTTT. The chain combines TRBV28 with TRBJ1-1, with a tentative D call TRBD1 (5 bases). The CDR3 contains 13 residues. V lost 7 bases, J lost 5 bases, and 14 bases lay in between. Germline values: CDR1 MDHEN, CDR2 SYDVKM.

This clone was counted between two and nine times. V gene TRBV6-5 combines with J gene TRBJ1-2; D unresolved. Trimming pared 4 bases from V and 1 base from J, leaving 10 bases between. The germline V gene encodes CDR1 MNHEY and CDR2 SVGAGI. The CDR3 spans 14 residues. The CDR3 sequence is CASSLTLDNYGYTF. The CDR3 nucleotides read TGTGCCAGCAGTTTGACACTCGATAACTATGGCTACACCTTC.

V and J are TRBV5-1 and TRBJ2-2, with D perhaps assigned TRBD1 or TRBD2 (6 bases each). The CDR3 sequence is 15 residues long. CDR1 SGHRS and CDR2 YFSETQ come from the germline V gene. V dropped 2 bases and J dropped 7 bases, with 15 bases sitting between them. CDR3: CASSFEGGRSGELFF. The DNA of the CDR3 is TGCGCCAGCAGCTTCGAAGGGGGGCGTAGCGGGGAGCTGTTTTTT.

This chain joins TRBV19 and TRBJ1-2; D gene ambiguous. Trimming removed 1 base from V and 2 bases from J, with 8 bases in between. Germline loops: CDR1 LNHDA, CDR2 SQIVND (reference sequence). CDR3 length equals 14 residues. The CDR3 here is CASSIGEQNYGYTF. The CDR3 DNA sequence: TGTGCCAGTAGTATAGGAGAACAGAACTATGGCTACACCTTC.

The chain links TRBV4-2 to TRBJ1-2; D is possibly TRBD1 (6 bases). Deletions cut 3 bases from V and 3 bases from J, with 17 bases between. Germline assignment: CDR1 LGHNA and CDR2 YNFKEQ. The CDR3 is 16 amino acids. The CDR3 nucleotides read TGTGCCAGCAGCCATCTCCACAGGGAGTTGGACTATGGCTACACCTTC. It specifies CASSHLHRELDYGYTF.

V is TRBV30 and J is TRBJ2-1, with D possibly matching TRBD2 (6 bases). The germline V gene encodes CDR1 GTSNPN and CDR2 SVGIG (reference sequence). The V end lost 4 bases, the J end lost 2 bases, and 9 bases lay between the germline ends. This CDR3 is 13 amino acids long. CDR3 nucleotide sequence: TGTGCCTGGAACCGGGGGACCTACAATGAGCAGTTCTTC. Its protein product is CAWNRGTYNEQFF.

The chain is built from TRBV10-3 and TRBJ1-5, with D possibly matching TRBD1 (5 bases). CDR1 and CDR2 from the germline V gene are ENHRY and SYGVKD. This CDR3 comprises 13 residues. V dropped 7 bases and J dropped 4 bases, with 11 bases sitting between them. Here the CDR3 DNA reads TGTGCCATCACTAGGACACTGAATCAGCCCCAGCATTTT. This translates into CAITRTLNQPQHF.

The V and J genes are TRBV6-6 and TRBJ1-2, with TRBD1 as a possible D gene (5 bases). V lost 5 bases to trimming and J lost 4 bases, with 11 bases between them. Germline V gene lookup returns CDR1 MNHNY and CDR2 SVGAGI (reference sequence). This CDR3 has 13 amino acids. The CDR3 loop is CASSNAGGYGYTF. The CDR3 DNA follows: TGTGCCAGCAGTAATGCCGGGGGCTATGGCTACACCTTC.

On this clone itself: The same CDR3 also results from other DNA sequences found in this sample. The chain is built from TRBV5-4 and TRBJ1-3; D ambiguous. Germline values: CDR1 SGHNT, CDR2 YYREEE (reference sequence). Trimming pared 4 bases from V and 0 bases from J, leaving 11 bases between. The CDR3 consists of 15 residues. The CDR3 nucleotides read TGTGCCAGCAGCCAGGACCGAACCTCTGGAAACACCATATATTTT. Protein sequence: CASSQDRTSGNTIYF.

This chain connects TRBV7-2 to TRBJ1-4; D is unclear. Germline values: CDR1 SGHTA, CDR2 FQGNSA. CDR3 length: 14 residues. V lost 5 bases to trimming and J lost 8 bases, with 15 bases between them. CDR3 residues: CASSQPGLGEKLFF. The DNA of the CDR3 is TGTGCCAGCAGCCAACCGGGTCTCGGGGAAAAACTGTTTTTT.

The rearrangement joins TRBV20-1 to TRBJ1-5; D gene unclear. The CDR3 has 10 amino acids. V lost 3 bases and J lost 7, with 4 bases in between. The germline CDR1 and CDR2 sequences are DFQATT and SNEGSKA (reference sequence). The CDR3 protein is CSASPQPQHF. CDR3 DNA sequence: TGCAGTGCTAGTCCCCAGCCCCAGCATTTT.

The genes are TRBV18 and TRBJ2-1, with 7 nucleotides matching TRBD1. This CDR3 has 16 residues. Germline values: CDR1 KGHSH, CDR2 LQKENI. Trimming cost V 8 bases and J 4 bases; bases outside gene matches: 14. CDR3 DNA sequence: TGTGCCAGCCGGCCGGCAAACAGGGGTGTTTACAATGAGCAGTTCTTC. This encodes CASRPANRGVYNEQFF.

This CDR3 is CASSVVPAGGGEQYF. In nucleotides, the CDR3 is TGTGCCAGCAGCGTAGTCCCGGCGGGAGGGGGGGAGCAGTACTTC. The chain is built from TRBV9 and TRBJ2-7; 9 nucleotides match TRBD2. CDR1 and CDR2 (germline): SGDLS, YYNGEE. This CDR3 comprises 15 residues. V dropped 0 bases and J dropped 7; count of bases not matched to a gene: 8.

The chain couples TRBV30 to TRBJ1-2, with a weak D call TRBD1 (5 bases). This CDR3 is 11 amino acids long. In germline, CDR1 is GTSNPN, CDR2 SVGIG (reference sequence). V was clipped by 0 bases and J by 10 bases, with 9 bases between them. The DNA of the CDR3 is TGTGCCTGGAGTGTGGGGGGGGACTACACCTTC. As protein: CAWSVGGDYTF.

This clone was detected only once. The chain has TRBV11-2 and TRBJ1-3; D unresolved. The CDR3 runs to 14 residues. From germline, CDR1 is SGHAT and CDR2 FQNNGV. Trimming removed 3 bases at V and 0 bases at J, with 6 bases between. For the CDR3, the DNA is TGTGCCAGCAGCTTCGACGGCTCTGGAAACACCATATATTTT. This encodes CASSFDGSGNTIYF.

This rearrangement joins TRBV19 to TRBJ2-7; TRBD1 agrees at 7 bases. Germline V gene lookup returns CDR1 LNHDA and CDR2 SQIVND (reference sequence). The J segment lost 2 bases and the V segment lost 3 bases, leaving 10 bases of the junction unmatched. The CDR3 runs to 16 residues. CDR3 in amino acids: CASSITGTARTYEQYF. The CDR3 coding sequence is TGTGCCAGTAGTATCACAGGGACAGCCCGAACCTACGAGCAGTACTTC.